The 26 T cell receptor beta chains reported below all come from one sample, sequenced in a study of graft-versus-host responses after intestinal transplantation. TCRdb's table, derived via immunoSEQ multiplex PCR, lists solely in-frame clones and lacks some. The repertoire holds roughly 60,000 clones, with around nine tenths as singletons. This specimen was PBMCs, taken 26 days after transplant. Receptor source: a human patient who received an intestinal transplant, so some T cells may come from the graft donor.

V usage is TRBV7-8 and J usage is TRBJ1-2; D gene ambiguous. The CDR3 extends over 15 amino acids. The V end lost 5 bases, the J end lost 2 bases, and 15 bases lay between the germline ends. Germline CDR1 reads SGHVS; CDR2 reads FQNEAQ. In DNA form, the CDR3 reads TGTGCCAGCAGCCTACCGAGAGACGGGAACTATGGCTACACCTTC. It translates to CASSLPRDGNYGYTF.

This chain joins TRBV5-6 and TRBJ1-4, with a weak D call TRBD1 (6 bases). Germline V gives CDR1 SGHDT, CDR2 YYEEEE. The CDR3 consists of 15 residues. V dropped 0 bases and J dropped 2 bases, with 8 bases sitting between them. The CDR3 bases are TGTGCCAGCAGCTTGGACAGGGCTACTAATGAAAAACTGTTTTTT. Protein product: CASSLDRATNEKLFF.

J is TRBJ2-5 and V is TRBV29-1; TRBD2 agrees at 12 bases. Trimming took 4 bases from V and 0 from J; bases not matched to a gene: 6. Germline CDR1 SQVTM, CDR2 ANQGSEA. This CDR3 is 16 amino acids long. The CDR3 DNA sequence: TGCAGCGTTGGACTAGCGGGGGCCGCGTACCAAGAGACCCAGTACTTC. Translated, it gives CSVGLAGAAYQETQYF. Based on the CDR3 plus reference TRBV29-1 and TRBJ2-5, the full variable domain is SAVISQKPSRDICQRGTSLTIQCQVDSQVTMMFWYRQQPGQSLTLIATANQGSEATYESGFVIDKFPISRPNLTFSTLTVSNMSPEDSSIYLCSVGLAGAAYQETQYFGPGTRLLVL.

This clone was seen a handful of times. The J gene is TRBJ1-6, the V gene TRBV18; D gene unclear. The CDR3 loop spans 13 amino acids. The V gene lost 1 base and the J gene lost 10 bases, with 8 bases spanning the gap. Germline V lookup: CDR1 KGHSH, CDR2 LQKENI. This CDR3 reads CASSPRGESPLHF. The CDR3 DNA reads as TGTGCCAGCTCACCACGCGGGGAATCACCCCTCCACTTT.

This sequence joins TRBV29-1 and TRBJ2-5, with TRBD2 matching 9 bases. Looked up from germline, CDR1 is SQVTM and CDR2 is ANQGSEA. After removal of 2 bases from V and 5 bases from J, the junction contained 6 bases not matched to a gene. The CDR3 consists of 14 residues. CDR3 in DNA: TGCAGCGTTGAAATAGCGGGAGCGGACGAGACCCAGTACTTC. Its translation: CSVEIAGADETQYF.

The rearrangement links TRBV19 to TRBJ1-1; D perhaps matches TRBD1 (6 bases). V lost 5 bases and J lost 4, with 17 bases in between. CDR3 length: 15 residues. Germline values: CDR1 LNHDA, CDR2 SQIVND (reference sequence). In DNA, the CDR3 is TGTGCCAGTAGTTCCGGGACAACCACCACCACTGAAGCTTTCTTT. This codes for CASSSGTTTTTEAFF. Drawing the rest from reference TRBV19 and TRBJ1-1, the complete variable domain is DGGITQSPKYLFRKEGQNVTLSCEQNLNHDAMYWYRQDPGQGLRLIYYSQIVNDFQKGDIAEGYSVSREKKESFPLTVTSAQKNPTAFYLCASSSGTTTTTEAFFGQGTRLTVV.

The chain is built from TRBV15 and TRBJ2-2; 10 bases fit TRBD2. This CDR3 comprises 17 residues. V lost 0 bases to trimming and J lost 4 bases; unmatched junction nucleotides: 5. CDR1 LNHNV and CDR2 YYDKDF come from the germline V gene (reference sequence). CDR3 nucleotide sequence: TGTGCCACCAGCAGAGAGAAGCGGGGGGGGCGCACCGGGGAGCTGTTTTTT. This translates into CATSREKRGGRTGELFF.

This sequence joins TRBV7-6 and TRBJ2-3; TRBD2 aligns across 8 bases. V dropped 3 bases and J dropped 4; count of bases not matched to a gene: 9. Germline values: CDR1 SGHVS, CDR2 FNYEAQ. The CDR3 length is 16 residues. As DNA, the CDR3 is TGTGCCAGCAGCTTGGGTTCGACGGGGGGGTCAGATACGCAGTATTTT. Protein sequence: CASSLGSTGGSDTQYF.

Here the CDR3 reads CASSGRTRHTEAFF. DNA for the CDR3: TGCGCCAGCAGCGGGAGGACGAGGCACACTGAAGCTTTCTTT. The rearrangement joins TRBV5-1 to TRBJ1-1; D call uncertain. Per germline, CDR1 SGHRS and CDR2 YFSETQ. V lost 4 bases and J lost 3, with 13 bases in between. The CDR3 length is 14 residues.

The chain is built from TRBV6-5 and TRBJ1-2, with 11 bases matching TRBD1. The CDR3 covers 14 residues. Germline V CDR1 and CDR2: MNHEY, SVGAGI. V dropped 11 bases and J dropped 5; count of bases not matched to a gene: 10. CDR3 DNA sequence: TGTGCCTGCGGAGTGGGACAGGGGGTATATGGCTACACCTTC. Its protein product is CACGVGQGVYGYTF.

The table lists this clone with a count of one. The rearrangement joins TRBV9 to TRBJ2-6; 13 nucleotides match TRBD2. The germline V gene encodes CDR1 SGDLS and CDR2 YYNGEE. The V segment lost 2 bases and the J segment 4 bases; nucleotides outside the gene matches: 9. This CDR3 is 19 amino acids long. The CDR3 loop reads CASSVSTSGGAPGANVLTF. In DNA, the CDR3 is TGTGCCAGCAGCGTCTCCACTAGCGGGGGGGCCCCGGGGGCCAACGTCCTGACTTTC. The whole variable domain, remainder taken from reference TRBV9 and TRBJ2-6, is DSGVTQTPKHLITATGQRVTLRCSPRSGDLSVYWYQQSLDQGLQFLIQYYNGEERAKGNILERFSAQQFPDLHSELNLSSLELGDSALYFCASSVSTSGGAPGANVLTFGAGSRLTVL.

This clone has a handful of counts. Here the CDR3 DNA reads TGTGCCAGCAGTTCGGGGGGGCCTAATCAGCCCCAGCATTTT. Its translation is CASSSGGPNQPQHF. The chain has TRBV6-6 and TRBJ1-5, with D possibly being TRBD1 (6 bases). The V gene's germline CDR1 is MNHNY and CDR2 SVGAGI (reference sequence). The V end lost 4 bases, the J end lost 4 bases, and 11 bases lay between the germline ends. The CDR3 totals 14 residues.

This clone has just a few counts. As DNA, the CDR3 is TGTGCCAGCAGCCAAGAGGAGACTAGCGCGGAGGAGCAGTACTTC. It is translated as CASSQEETSAEEQYF. The chain is built from TRBV4-2 and TRBJ2-7; 8 bases are a match to TRBD2. Germline-derived CDR1 and CDR2 are LGHNA and YNFKEQ. V was clipped by 0 bases and J by 7 bases; unmatched bases: 8. This CDR3 comprises 15 residues.

V and J are TRBV6-4 and TRBJ2-3; TRBD2 agrees at 8 bases. V lost 1 base to trimming and J lost 2 bases; unmatched junction nucleotides: 11. The CDR3 is made up of 18 amino acids. Germline loops: CDR1 MRHNA, CDR2 SNTAGT. CDR3 DNA sequence: TGTGCCAGCAGTGACTACCCTAGCGGGCGAGACTCCACAGATACGCAGTATTTT. Its protein product is CASSDYPSGRDSTDTQYF.

J is TRBJ1-5 and V is TRBV19; weak D call: TRBD1 (6 bases). V was shortened by 5 bases and J by 6 bases, with 8 bases between the two germline ends. This CDR3 contains 12 residues. The germline gives CDR1 LNHDA, CDR2 SQIVND (reference sequence). This CDR3 reads CASSQGIQPQHF. The CDR3 coding sequence is TGTGCCAGTAGTCAGGGGATTCAGCCCCAGCATTTT. The full variable domain, rest sourced from reference TRBV19 and TRBJ1-5, is DGGITQSPKYLFRKEGQNVTLSCEQNLNHDAMYWYRQDPGQGLRLIYYSQIVNDFQKGDIAEGYSVSREKKESFPLTVTSAQKNPTAFYLCASSQGIQPQHFGDGTRLSIL.

This chain links TRBV6-5 with TRBJ1-1; TRBD1 matches at 7 bases. This CDR3 region has 13 residues. The ends lost 5 bases at V and 7 bases at J; junction bases unmatched: 7. Germline CDR1 and CDR2: MNHEY and SVGAGI. This CDR3 is CASSEGQLLEAFF. CDR3 nucleotides: TGTGCCAGCAGTGAGGGACAGCTCCTTGAAGCTTTCTTT.

The chain joins TRBV6-1 to TRBJ2-5; 7 bases match TRBD2. There are 17 residues in the CDR3. The junction had 9 bases not matched to a gene; V was cut back by 1 base and J by 1 base. CDR1 is MNHNS and CDR2 is SASEGT in the germline V gene. CDR3 amino acids: CASSEEASGLPQETQYF. CDR3 DNA: TGTGCCAGCAGTGAAGAGGCTAGCGGTCTACCCCAAGAGACCCAGTACTTC.

The chain carries TRBV27 and TRBJ2-7; D is unresolved. Trimming pared 4 bases from V and 3 bases from J, leaving 10 bases between. Germline loops: CDR1 MNHEY, CDR2 SMNVEV (reference sequence). The CDR3 is 13 residues long. CDR3 loop: CASSYSPYYEQYF. The CDR3 DNA reads as TGTGCCAGCAGTTATTCCCCGTACTACGAGCAGTACTTC.

V and J are TRBV2 and TRBJ2-5; 10 bases line up with TRBD2. Germline values: CDR1 SNHLY, CDR2 FYNNEI. Trimming cost V 10 bases and J 5 bases; bases outside gene matches: 7. The CDR3 runs 13 residues. Here the CDR3 reads CATSGGAAETQYF. The CDR3 nucleotides read TGTGCCACCAGCGGGGGGGCCGCGGAGACCCAGTACTTC. Full variable domain (rest looked up from reference TRBV2 and TRBJ2-5): EPEVTQTPSHQVTQMGQEVILRCVPISNHLYFYWYRQILGQKVEFLVSFYNNEISEKSEIFDDQFSVERPDGSNFTLKIRSTKLEDSAMYFCATSGGAAETQYFGPGTRLLVL.

The CDR3 protein is CASRGSGRYNEQFF. The CDR3 nucleotides are TGTGCCAGCAGGGGGAGCGGGAGGTACAATGAGCAGTTCTTC. The rearrangement links TRBV2 to TRBJ2-1; TRBD2 agrees at 9 bases. Trimming removed 6 bases from V and 4 bases from J; junction bases left unmatched: 4. The CDR3 has 14 residues. In germline, CDR1 is SNHLY, CDR2 FYNNEI.

J is TRBJ1-2 and V is TRBV28; TRBD1 matches at 12 bases. The CDR3 length is 14 residues. Germline V gene data show CDR1 as MDHEN and CDR2 as SYDVKM. The junction had 4 bases not matched to a gene; V was cut back by 8 bases and J by 3 bases. CDR3 residues: CASAGQGAHYGYTF. As DNA, the CDR3 is TGTGCCAGCGCGGGACAGGGGGCACACTATGGCTACACCTTC.

This chain connects TRBV15 to TRBJ1-3, with D maybe TRBD1 (6 bases). V lost 2 bases and J lost 0, with 17 bases in between. The CDR3 spans 18 residues. Germline V gene sequence: CDR1 LNHNV, CDR2 YYDKDF (reference sequence). The CDR3 DNA follows: TGTGCCACCAGCAGACCTCCCCGGGACACCTCCTCTGGAAACACCATATATTTT. Encoded protein: CATSRPPRDTSSGNTIYF.

This chain uses TRBV5-1 with TRBJ2-5; a weak D match, TRBD2 (5 bases). The CDR3 length is 12 residues. V was cut by 2 bases and J by 4 bases, with 6 bases left in between. Germline CDR1 and CDR2: SGHRS and YFSETQ. CDR3 residues: CASSFGVETQYF. CDR3 bases: TGCGCCAGCAGCTTCGGGGTAGAGACCCAGTACTTC.

The CDR3 loop reads CASSLGGSGTYEQYV. The CDR3 nucleotides are TGTGCCAGCAGCTTAGGGGGTAGCGGGACCTACGAGCAGTACGTC. The chain recombines TRBV13 with TRBJ2-7, with TRBD2 identical over 8 bases. With V trimmed by 0 bases and J by 2 bases, 3 bases remained unmatched. There are 15 residues in the CDR3. Germline V gene sequence: CDR1 PRHDT, CDR2 FYEKMQ (reference sequence).

V gene TRBV5-1 combines with J gene TRBJ2-1, with a weak D call TRBD2 (6 bases). CDR3 length: 16 residues. The germline gives CDR1 SGHRS, CDR2 YFSETQ. V gave up 0 bases and J gave up 3 bases, with 13 bases separating them. CDR3 amino acids: CASSLAGGDFYNEQFF. DNA of the CDR3: TGCGCCAGCAGCTTGGCGGGCGGGGACTTCTACAATGAGCAGTTCTTC.

The chain uses TRBV15 and TRBJ2-2, with D possibly being TRBD1 (5 bases). Trimming stripped 9 bases from V and 5 bases from J, with 7 bases between. Germline V CDR1 and CDR2: LNHNV, YYDKDF (reference sequence). CDR3 size: 11 residues. CDR3 loop: CATQGTGELFF. DNA for the CDR3: TGTGCCACTCAGGGAACCGGGGAGCTGTTTTTT.